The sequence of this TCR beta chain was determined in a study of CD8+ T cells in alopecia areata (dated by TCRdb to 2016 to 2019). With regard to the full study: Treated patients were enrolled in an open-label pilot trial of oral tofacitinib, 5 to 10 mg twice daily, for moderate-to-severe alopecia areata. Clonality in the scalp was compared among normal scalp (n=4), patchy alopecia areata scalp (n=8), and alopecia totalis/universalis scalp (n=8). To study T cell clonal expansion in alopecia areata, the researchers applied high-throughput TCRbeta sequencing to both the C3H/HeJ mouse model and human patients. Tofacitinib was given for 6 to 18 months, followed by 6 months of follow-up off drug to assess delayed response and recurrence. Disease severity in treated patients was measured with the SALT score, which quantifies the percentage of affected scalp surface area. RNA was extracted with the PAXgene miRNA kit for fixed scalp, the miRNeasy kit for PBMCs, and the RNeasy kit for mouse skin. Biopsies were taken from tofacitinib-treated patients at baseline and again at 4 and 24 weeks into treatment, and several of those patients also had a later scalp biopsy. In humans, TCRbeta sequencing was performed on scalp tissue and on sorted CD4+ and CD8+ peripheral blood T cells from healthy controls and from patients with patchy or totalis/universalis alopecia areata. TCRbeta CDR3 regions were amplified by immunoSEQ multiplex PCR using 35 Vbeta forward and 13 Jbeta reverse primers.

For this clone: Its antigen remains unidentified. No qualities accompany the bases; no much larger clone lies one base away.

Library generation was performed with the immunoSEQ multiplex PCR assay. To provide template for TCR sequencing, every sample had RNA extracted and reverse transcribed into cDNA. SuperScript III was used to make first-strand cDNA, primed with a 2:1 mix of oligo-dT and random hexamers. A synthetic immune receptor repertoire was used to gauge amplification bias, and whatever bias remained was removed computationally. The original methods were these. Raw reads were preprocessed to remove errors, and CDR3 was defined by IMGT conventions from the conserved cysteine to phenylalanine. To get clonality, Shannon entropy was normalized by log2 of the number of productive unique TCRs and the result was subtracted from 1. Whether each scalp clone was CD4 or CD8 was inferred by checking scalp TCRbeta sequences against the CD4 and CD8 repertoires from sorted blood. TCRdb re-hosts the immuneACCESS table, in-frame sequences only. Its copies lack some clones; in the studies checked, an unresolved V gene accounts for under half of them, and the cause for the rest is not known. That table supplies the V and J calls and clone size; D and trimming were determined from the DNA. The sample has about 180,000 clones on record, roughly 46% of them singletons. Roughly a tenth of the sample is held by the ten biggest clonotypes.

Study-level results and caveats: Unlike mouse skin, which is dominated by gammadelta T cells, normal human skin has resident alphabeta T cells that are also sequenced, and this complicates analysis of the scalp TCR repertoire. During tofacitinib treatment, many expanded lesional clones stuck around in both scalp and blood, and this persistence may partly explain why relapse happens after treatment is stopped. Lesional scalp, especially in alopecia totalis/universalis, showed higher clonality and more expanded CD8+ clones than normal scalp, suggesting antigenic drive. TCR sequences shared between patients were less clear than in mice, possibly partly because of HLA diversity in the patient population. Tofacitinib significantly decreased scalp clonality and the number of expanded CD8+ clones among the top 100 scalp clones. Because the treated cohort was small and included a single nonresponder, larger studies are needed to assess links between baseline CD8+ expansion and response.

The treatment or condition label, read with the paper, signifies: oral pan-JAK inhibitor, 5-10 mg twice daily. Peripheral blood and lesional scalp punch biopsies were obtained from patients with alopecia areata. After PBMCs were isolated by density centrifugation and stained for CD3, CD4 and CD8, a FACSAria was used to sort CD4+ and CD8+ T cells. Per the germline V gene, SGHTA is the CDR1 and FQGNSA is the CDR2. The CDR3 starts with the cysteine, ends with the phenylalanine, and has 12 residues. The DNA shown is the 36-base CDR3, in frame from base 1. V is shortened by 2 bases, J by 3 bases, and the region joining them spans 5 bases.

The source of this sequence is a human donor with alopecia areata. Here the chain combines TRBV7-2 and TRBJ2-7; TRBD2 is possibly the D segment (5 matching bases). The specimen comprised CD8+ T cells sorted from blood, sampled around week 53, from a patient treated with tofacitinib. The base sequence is TGTGCCAGCAGCTTAACTAGCTACGAGCAGTACTTC. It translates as CASSLTSYEQYF. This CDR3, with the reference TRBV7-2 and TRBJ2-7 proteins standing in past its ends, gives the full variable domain GAGVSQSPSNKVTEKGKDVELRCDPISGHTALYWYRQSLGQGLEFLIYFQGNSAPDKSGLPSDRFSAERTGGSVSTLTIQRTQQEDSAVYLCASSLTSYEQYFGPGTRLTVT.